This T cell receptor beta chain was recovered during a study of blood T cell repertoires in COVID-19. Study information: Acute-phase and convalescent COVID-19 samples originated in the United States, Italy and Spain. In each case, the material was cDNA or gDNA derived from T cells, B-cell-depleted T cells, or PBMCs.

Per the study methods: Reference gene primer amplification gave nucleated cell count estimates. The assay was immunoSEQ multiplex PCR, and TCRdb's table has in-frame clones only and misses some. That table furnishes V, J and clone size, whereas the DNA furnished D and trimming. The sample lists about 250,000 clones; roughly 85% were seen once. The receptor comes from a man between 50 and 59 years old with active or convalescent COVID-19. The specimen was peripheral blood.

The CDR3: CASSSRTAVPATNEKLFF. CDR3 coding DNA: TGTGCCAGCAGCTCCAGGACAGCCGTGCCGGCAACTAATGAAAAACTGTTTTTT. The chain uses TRBV14 and TRBJ1-4; TRBD1 is a possible D gene (6 bases). Germline loops: CDR1 SGHDN, CDR2 FVKESK. CDR3 size: 18 residues. Between the trimmed V and J ends, which lost 5 bases and 0 bases, there was a span of 19 bases.